The rows below give T cell receptor beta chains drawn from one sample of a study of T cells in Graves' hyperthyroidism and ophthalmopathy. TCRdb redid the calling of the multiplex PCR reads with MiXCR, one entry per CDR3 protein. The sample holds approximately 400,000 distinct CDR3 sequences, over 12% seen once. The sequenced sample consisted of blood. These receptors were taken from a man aged 50 to 59 with Graves' ophthalmopathy. CDR3s include the opening cysteine and the closing phenylalanine or tryptophan. The order of the fields is CDR3 DNA, CDR3 protein, D gene, clone size, CDR3 length, V gene, J gene. The D gene is left open where the match is weak. The size of a clone is reported for some rows only, either as once, few or many, or as a class for expanded clones.

DNA: TGTGCCAGCTCACCAGAACAAAACTATGGCTACACCTTC; CDR3: CASSPEQNYGYTF; D: NA; size: many; length: 13; V: TRBV18; J: TRBJ1-2
DNA: TGTGCCAGCAGTTACGGGGACGACTATGAGCAGTTCTTC; CDR3: CASSYGDDYEQFF; D: NA; size: few; length: 13; V: TRBV6-5; J: TRBJ2-1
DNA: TGTGCCAGCAAGCAGGGGTCATCCGGAAACACCATATATTTT; CDR3: CASKQGSSGNTIYF; D: NA; size: many; length: 14; V: TRBV2; J: TRBJ1-3
DNA: TGCAGTGCTAGGGGGGGGACACAAGAGACCCAGTACTTC; CDR3: CSARGGTQETQYF; D: NA; size: many; length: 13; V: TRBV20-1; J: TRBJ2-5
DNA: TGTGCCAGCAGCCGGGGACTAGCGCAAAACAATGAGCAGTCCTTC; CDR3: CASSRGLAQNNEQSF; D: TRBD2; size: few; length: 15; V: TRBV11-2; J: TRBJ2-1
DNA: TGCGCCAGCAGCCAATACCGGACTAGTCTGTCCTACGAGCAGTACTTC; CDR3: CASSQYRTSLSYEQYF; D: TRBD2; size: NA; length: 16; V: TRBV4-1; J: TRBJ2-7
DNA: TGTGCCAGCAGGCCCCCGGGAAGCCCTAAGACCCAGTACTTC; CDR3: CASRPPGSPKTQYF; D: NA; size: NA; length: 14; V: TRBV12-3/TRBV12-4; J: TRBJ2-5
DNA: TGTGCCAGCAGCTTTTCGGGGGGGGGCAACAATGAGCAGCTCTTC; CDR3: CASSFSGGGNNEQLF; D: TRBD2; size: few; length: 15; V: TRBV7-2; J: TRBJ2-1
DNA: TGCGCCAGCAGCCAGGGACTTCGGACTAGCGGGAGCGGTGAGCAGTTCTTC; CDR3: CASSQGLRTSGSGEQFF; D: TRBD2; size: NA; length: 17; V: TRBV4-1; J: TRBJ2-1
DNA: TGTGCCAGCAGTTTTGGTGGGAGGGTCTTATCCTACAATGGGCAGTTCTTC; CDR3: CASSFGGRVLSYNGQFF; D: TRBD2; size: NA; length: 17; V: TRBV3-1; J: TRBJ2-1
DNA: TGTGCCAGCAGCCACATCACAGATACGCAGTATTTT; CDR3: CASSHITDTQYF; D: NA; size: many; length: 12; V: TRBV3-1; J: TRBJ2-3
DNA: TGTGCCAGCAGCCCCGGGGGATCCGTGAACACTGAAGCTTTCTTT; CDR3: CASSPGGSVNTEAFF; D: NA; size: NA; length: 15; V: TRBV3-1; J: TRBJ1-1
DNA: TGTGCCAGCAGTGGAAGGGAAGGGTTCGGCACTGAAGCTTTCTTT; CDR3: CASSGREGFGTEAFF; D: NA; size: NA; length: 15; V: TRBV25-1; J: TRBJ1-1
DNA: TGTGCCAGTAGTACCGAGGGGCGAAGTTACGAGCAGTACTTC; CDR3: CASSTEGRSYEQYF; D: NA; size: once; length: 14; V: TRBV19; J: TRBJ2-7
DNA: TGCGCCAGCAGTATCCAGAGTTCCGAAGTGTACACCGGGGAGCTGTTTTTT; CDR3: CASSIQSSEVYTGELFF; D: NA; size: few; length: 17; V: TRBV5-1; J: TRBJ2-2
DNA: TGTGCCTGGAGTAGACAGGGAGTGGGTGAGCAGTTCTTC; CDR3: CAWSRQGVGEQFF; D: TRBD1; size: many; length: 13; V: TRBV30; J: TRBJ2-1
DNA: TGTGCCAGCAGCAACCGGGGGCGTGCTAATGAAAAACTGTTTTTT; CDR3: CASSNRGRANEKLFF; D: NA; size: NA; length: 15; V: TRBV14; J: TRBJ1-4
DNA: TGTGCCAGCTCACAAGTAGTGGCGGGCACTAATGAAAAACTGTTTTTT; CDR3: CASSQVVAGTNEKLFF; D: NA; size: many; length: 16; V: TRBV18; J: TRBJ1-4
DNA: TGTGCCAGCAGCGTGAAGCCTGGGACAGGGAATTCACCCCTCCACTTT; CDR3: CASSVKPGTGNSPLHF; D: TRBD1; size: NA; length: 16; V: TRBV9; J: TRBJ1-6
DNA: TGTGCCAGCAGTTACATTGGACTCCAGAATGAGCAGTTCTTC; CDR3: CASSYIGLQNEQFF; D: NA; size: NA; length: 14; V: TRBV7-2; J: TRBJ2-1
DNA: TGTGCCAGCAGCCAAGCTACTTTAGGAGGCCTCGGCGGGTCGTCCGGGGAGCTGTTTTTT; CDR3: CASSQATLGGLGGSSGELFF; D: NA; size: NA; length: 20; V: TRBV3-1; J: TRBJ2-2
DNA: TGTGCCAGCAGCTTAGTCCCGACAGAGCTTAACTATGGCTACACCTTC; CDR3: CASSLVPTELNYGYTF; D: NA; size: many; length: 16; V: TRBV11-2; J: TRBJ1-2
DNA: TGTGCCAGCAGCTTACCCTGGGGCACTAGCGGGAGGGACTCCCAAGAGACCCAGTACTTC; CDR3: CASSLPWGTSGRDSQETQYF; D: TRBD2; size: once; length: 20; V: TRBV12-3/TRBV12-4; J: TRBJ2-5
DNA: TGTGCCAGCAGCACAGACAGGCGGAATCCAGGAGAGCAGTTCTTC; CDR3: CASSTDRRNPGEQFF; D: NA; size: NA; length: 15; V: TRBV7-9; J: TRBJ2-1
DNA: TGTGCCAGCAGTCCTGCCTACTACGAGCAGTACTTC; CDR3: CASSPAYYEQYF; D: NA; size: NA; length: 12; V: TRBV6-1; J: TRBJ2-7
DNA: TGTGCCACTACGGGAGGGGTAGTGCAGAGCAAAAACATTCAGTACTTC; CDR3: CATTGGVVQSKNIQYF; D: TRBD2; size: many; length: 16; V: TRBV2; J: TRBJ2-4
DNA: TGCAGCGGGTGGGACAGGAGAGAGACCCAGTACTTC; CDR3: CSGWDRRETQYF; D: TRBD1; size: few; length: 12; V: TRBV29-1; J: TRBJ2-5
DNA: TGTGCCAGCAGTTACTCGAAGGGACGAGGGATATGGGAGCAGTACTTC; CDR3: CASSYSKGRGIWEQYF; D: NA; size: few; length: 16; V: TRBV6-2/TRBV6-3; J: TRBJ2-7
DNA: TGTGCCAGCAGCTTAATTGGGGGAGCGCGCCAAGAGACCCAGTACTTC; CDR3: CASSLIGGARQETQYF; D: NA; size: NA; length: 16; V: TRBV7-8; J: TRBJ2-5
DNA: TGCGCCAGCAGCTTTTCAACACTAGCTATCTCCTACGAGCAGTACTTC; CDR3: CASSFSTLAISYEQYF; D: NA; size: NA; length: 16; V: TRBV5-1; J: TRBJ2-7
DNA: TGTGCCAGCAGCTCTCTCGGGGGTCCTGATGAAGCTTTCTTT; CDR3: CASSSLGGPDEAFF; D: NA; size: NA; length: 14; V: TRBV28; J: TRBJ1-1
DNA: TGCAGTGCTGGGGAGCTGTACGAGCAGTACTTC; CDR3: CSAGELYEQYF; D: NA; size: many; length: 11; V: TRBV20-1; J: TRBJ2-7
DNA: TGTGCTAGTGGCGATACAGGGGCTGGAAACACCATATATTTT; CDR3: CASGDTGAGNTIYF; D: TRBD1; size: NA; length: 14; V: TRBV12-5; J: TRBJ1-3
DNA: TGCAGTGCTAGAGAGAAGGGGGGCGGGAAGTACGAGCAGTACTTC; CDR3: CSAREKGGGKYEQYF; D: NA; size: NA; length: 15; V: TRBV20-1; J: TRBJ2-7
DNA: TGTGCCAGTAGTATATCAGGGAATAGCAATCAGCCCCAGCATTTT; CDR3: CASSISGNSNQPQHF; D: NA; size: few; length: 15; V: TRBV19; J: TRBJ1-5
DNA: TGTGCCAGCAGCCCTCAGGCGCTGAGCACAGATACGCAGTATTTT; CDR3: CASSPQALSTDTQYF; D: NA; size: NA; length: 15; V: TRBV7-2; J: TRBJ2-3
DNA: TGTGCCAGCAGCCCCCCCGGGACAACCTACGAGCAGTACTTC; CDR3: CASSPPGTTYEQYF; D: NA; size: many; length: 14; V: TRBV7-9; J: TRBJ2-7
DNA: TGTGCCAGCAGCCAACGACAGGGGGCGGCTTTCTTT; CDR3: CASSQRQGAAFF; D: TRBD1; size: many; length: 12; V: TRBV7-9; J: TRBJ1-1
DNA: TGTGCCAGCAGTGAATGTAACTTTGCGGGGGGCCCGTTCTTC; CDR3: CASSECNFAGGPFF; D: TRBD2; size: NA; length: 14; V: TRBV6-1; J: TRBJ2-1
DNA: TGTGCCAGCACTACTGCCGAGACAAGAAATGAGCAGTTCTTC; CDR3: CASTTAETRNEQFF; D: NA; size: few; length: 14; V: TRBV12-3/TRBV12-4; J: TRBJ2-1
DNA: TGTGCCAGCAGTAACCTAGGACAGGCCTATGGCTACACCTTC; CDR3: CASSNLGQAYGYTF; D: TRBD1; size: many; length: 14; V: TRBV6-1; J: TRBJ1-2
DNA: TGCAGTGCGACGGGTACTTGGAATGAGCAGTTCTTC; CDR3: CSATGTWNEQFF; D: NA; size: many; length: 12; V: TRBV20-1; J: TRBJ2-1
DNA: TGCGCCAGCAGCTTGGCACTAGCGAATAAACCAGATACGCAGTATTTT; CDR3: CASSLALANKPDTQYF; D: TRBD2; size: NA; length: 16; V: TRBV5-1; J: TRBJ2-3
DNA: TGTGCCAGCAGCTTGGCGCTGAACACCGGGGAGCTGTTTTTT; CDR3: CASSLALNTGELFF; D: NA; size: many; length: 14; V: TRBV7-2; J: TRBJ2-2
DNA: TGTGCCACCTCCGGGGGGATAAGCCAAGAGACCCAGTACTTC; CDR3: CATSGGISQETQYF; D: TRBD2; size: many; length: 14; V: TRBV2; J: TRBJ2-5
DNA: TGTGCCAGCAGCCGTATGGACAGGGTCCCGTATAATTCACCCCTCCACTTT; CDR3: CASSRMDRVPYNSPLHF; D: TRBD1; size: few; length: 17; V: TRBV14; J: TRBJ1-6
DNA: TGTGCCAGCAGCCCGATGGGGGGGACCTACGAGCAGTACTTC; CDR3: CASSPMGGTYEQYF; D: TRBD2; size: many; length: 14; V: TRBV6-1; J: TRBJ2-7
DNA: TGTGCCTGGAGTGAGGGACATCGACTAGCGGGATATTACGAGCAGTACTTC; CDR3: CAWSEGHRLAGYYEQYF; D: TRBD2; size: many; length: 17; V: TRBV30; J: TRBJ2-7
DNA: TGTGCCAGCAGACCTTCGTCCGGGACAGGGGAATTTGGCTACACCTTC; CDR3: CASRPSSGTGEFGYTF; D: TRBD1; size: few; length: 16; V: TRBV28; J: TRBJ1-2
DNA: TGTGCCAGCAGCCCGAGCGGGAGCGGGAAAGAGACCCAGTACTTC; CDR3: CASSPSGSGKETQYF; D: TRBD2; size: NA; length: 15; V: TRBV5-6; J: TRBJ2-5
DNA: TGTGCCAGCAGTTTAGTCCATGGGGCCGGGGAGCTGTTTTTT; CDR3: CASSLVHGAGELFF; D: NA; size: NA; length: 14; V: TRBV12-3/TRBV12-4; J: TRBJ2-2
DNA: TGTGCCAGCAGCGACTCACCAGGGGGATTAGGCTCCTACGAGCAGTACTTC; CDR3: CASSDSPGGLGSYEQYF; D: TRBD1; size: few; length: 17; V: TRBV6-1; J: TRBJ2-7
DNA: TGTGCCAGCAGTGTAGCCGGGACAGGGGTCTTGACTGAAGCTTTCTTT; CDR3: CASSVAGTGVLTEAFF; D: TRBD1; size: many; length: 16; V: TRBV6-1; J: TRBJ1-1